The 23 T cell receptor beta chains given below trace back to one sample, sequenced in a study of radiotherapy plus CTLA-4 blockade in lung cancer. TCRdb keeps only in-frame clones here, not all; method: immunoSEQ multiplex PCR. The sample yields some 73,000 clones, about 84% seen once. Sample: peripheral blood, taken from a patient treated with radiotherapy plus ipilimumab. These receptors were obtained from a human donor with non-small cell lung cancer who had stable disease on radiotherapy plus ipilimumab.

V usage is TRBV20-1 and J usage is TRBJ1-4; no reliable D call. The germline V gene has CDR1 DFQATT and CDR2 SNEGSKA (reference sequence). Trimming left V 5 bases short and J 6 bases short, with 7 bases between. The length of the CDR3 is 11 residues. The CDR3 sequence: CSAGADEKLFF. The CDR3 DNA reads TGCAGTGCTGGAGCTGATGAAAAACTGTTTTTT.

This clone was seen once. The same CDR3 is also encoded by other DNA sequences in this sample. The chain recombines TRBV5-4 with TRBJ2-1; 7 nucleotides line up with TRBD2. Trimming at V came to 4 bases and at J to 5 bases, leaving 3 bases not matched to a gene. The CDR3 spans 13 residues. Germline V gene sequence: CDR1 SGHNT, CDR2 YYREEE (reference sequence). CDR3 bases: TGTGCCAGCAGCCTAGCGGTCAACAATGAGCAGTTCTTC. This sequence encodes CASSLAVNNEQFF.

J is TRBJ1-5 and V is TRBV19, with D perhaps matching TRBD1 (6 bases). This CDR3 contains 15 residues. Germline CDR1 reads LNHDA; CDR2 reads SQIVND (reference sequence). Trimming stripped 4 bases from V and 5 bases from J, with 15 bases between. The CDR3 region is CASSTDSNGYQPQHF. The CDR3 DNA reads as TGTGCCAGTAGTACGGACAGTAATGGGTATCAGCCCCAGCATTTT. Full variable domain (remainder filled in from reference TRBV19 and TRBJ1-5): DGGITQSPKYLFRKEGQNVTLSCEQNLNHDAMYWYRQDPGQGLRLIYYSQIVNDFQKGDIAEGYSVSREKKESFPLTVTSAQKNPTAFYLCASSTDSNGYQPQHFGDGTRLSIL.

The V and J genes are TRBV27 and TRBJ2-2, with 16 bases matching TRBD2. CDR1 and CDR2 from the germline V gene are MNHEY and SMNVEV (reference sequence). Trimming took 6 bases from V and 1 from J; bases not matched to a gene: 14. The CDR3 totals 21 residues. CDR3 residues: CASSRTGLAGGPGLNTGELFF. The CDR3 nucleotides are TGTGCCAGCAGCCGGACGGGACTAGCGGGAGGGCCGGGGCTGAACACCGGGGAGCTGTTTTTT.

This chain connects TRBV9 to TRBJ2-3; 11 nucleotides agree with TRBD2. The CDR3 has 16 amino acids. J lost 6 bases, V lost 0 bases, and 6 bases had no gene match. From germline, CDR1 is SGDLS and CDR2 YYNGEE. This CDR3 reads CASSVGLAGGSDTQYF. The CDR3 DNA follows: TGTGCCAGCAGCGTAGGTCTAGCGGGGGGATCTGATACGCAGTATTTT.

The rearrangement uses TRBV7-8 and TRBJ2-3, with 9 bases matching TRBD2. CDR3 size: 17 residues. V was pared by 1 base and J by 2 bases, with 7 bases of the junction left unmatched. Germline values: CDR1 SGHVS, CDR2 FQNEAQ. CDR3: CASSLVGLAGSTDTQYF. The CDR3 bases are TGTGCCAGCAGCTTAGTGGGACTAGCTGGGTCCACAGATACGCAGTATTTT.

This clone appeared once. This sequence joins TRBV11-1 and TRBJ2-1; 8 nucleotides match TRBD1. With V trimmed by 2 bases and J by 7 bases, 13 bases remained unmatched. This CDR3 is 17 amino acids long. Germline V gene sequence: CDR1 SGHAT, CDR2 FQDESV (reference sequence). DNA for the CDR3: TGTGCCAGCAGCTTACGGTTAGCGCGACAGGGGTCGAATGAGCAGTTCTTC. It translates to CASSLRLARQGSNEQFF.

The V and J genes are TRBV2 and TRBJ2-4, with 12 bases lining up with TRBD2. The germline V gene has CDR1 SNHLY and CDR2 FYNNEI. CDR3 length: 18 residues. Unmatched junction bases numbered 11, after V lost 2 bases and J lost 6 bases. CDR3 amino acids: CASSELTGLAGPVNIQYF. The CDR3 coding sequence is TGTGCCAGCAGTGAACTTACGGGACTAGCGGGCCCAGTAAACATTCAGTACTTC.

This clone was counted a few times. The chain has TRBV2 and TRBJ2-7; TRBD2 matches at 8 bases. J gave up 4 bases and V 3 bases, and 11 bases lay outside the gene matches. Germline V CDR1 and CDR2: SNHLY, FYNNEI. This CDR3 contains 16 residues. CDR3: CASSDYGTSFRYEQYF. CDR3 DNA sequence: TGTGCCAGCAGTGATTACGGGACTAGTTTTCGTTACGAGCAGTACTTC.

The rearrangement uses TRBV29-1 and TRBJ2-1; D is possibly TRBD2 (6 bases). Germline loops: CDR1 SQVTM, CDR2 ANQGSEA. The V end lost 5 bases, the J end lost 6 bases, and 14 bases lay between the germline ends. The CDR3 totals 13 residues. The CDR3 DNA sequence: TGCAGCGTTCTCTCTAGCGCGCTCAATGAGCAGTTCTTC. This sequence encodes CSVLSSALNEQFF.

The chain has TRBV6-1 and TRBJ1-1; unclear D gene. Trimming removed 1 base from V and 10 bases from J, with 13 bases in between. Germline CDR1 is MNHNS and CDR2 is SASEGT. The CDR3 loop spans 13 amino acids. In nucleotides, the CDR3 is TGTGCCAGCAGTGAAGGCAGGTCTATGGTAGCTTTCTTT. This sequence encodes CASSEGRSMVAFF.

V gene TRBV11-2 combines with J gene TRBJ1-5, with D possibly being TRBD1 (5 bases). The ends were cut back, 3 bases at V and 1 base at J, with 13 bases in the middle. The CDR3 has 16 residues. The V gene's germline CDR1 is SGHAT and CDR2 FQNNGV. CDR3 sequence (DNA): TGTGCCAGCAGCTTTTTACCGGGGGGAAGCAATCAGCCCCAGCATTTT. It is translated as CASSFLPGGSNQPQHF.

The rearrangement joins TRBV9 to TRBJ2-7, with 8 bases aligning to TRBD1. This CDR3 has 14 amino acids. The trim removed 2 bases at V and 0 bases at J, leaving 1 base unmatched. CDR1 is SGDLS and CDR2 is YYNGEE in the germline V gene. The CDR3 DNA sequence: TGTGCCAGCAGCGTGGGACAGGCCTCCTACGAGCAGTACTTC. It yields the protein CASSVGQASYEQYF.

Worth noting for this clone: Other DNA sequences in this sample translate to the same CDR3. The chain employs TRBV28 and TRBJ2-7; a weak D match, TRBD1 (6 bases). With 9 bases removed from V and 4 bases from J, the gap between germline ends came to 16 bases. The CDR3 has 13 residues. The germline CDR1 and CDR2 sequences are MDHEN and SYDVKM. This chain's CDR3 is CASRTGSTYEQYF. CDR3 sequence (DNA): TGTGCCAGTCGTACAGGGTCCACTTACGAGCAGTACTTC.

The rearrangement joins TRBV7-2 to TRBJ2-3, with D tentatively TRBD1 (5 bases). Germline V lookup: CDR1 SGHTA, CDR2 FQGNSA. The CDR3 sequence is 14 residues long. V was cut by 0 bases and J by 2 bases, with 6 bases left in between. The CDR3 sequence: CASSLAGLTDTQYF. In nucleotides, the CDR3 is TGTGCCAGCAGCTTAGCGGGGCTCACAGATACGCAGTATTTT.

The V and J genes are TRBV7-3 and TRBJ1-5, with 9 bases aligning to TRBD1. Germline CDR1 is SGHTA and CDR2 is FQGTGA. Trimming removed 4 bases from V and 6 bases from J; junction bases left unmatched: 1. The CDR3 consists of 13 residues. CDR3 sequence: CASSSTGGQPQHF. The CDR3 DNA reads as TGTGCCAGCAGCTCGACAGGGGGTCAGCCCCAGCATTTT. The whole variable domain, filled in from reference TRBV7-3 and TRBJ1-5, reads GAGVSQTPSNKVTEKGKYVELRCDPISGHTALYWYRQSLGQGPEFLIYFQGTGAADDSGLPNDRFFAVRPEGSVSTLKIQRTERGDSAVYLCASSSTGGQPQHFGDGTRLSIL.

This clone occurred once. The gene calls are TRBV28 and TRBJ1-6; 7 bases line up with TRBD1. The length of the CDR3 is 17 residues. CDR1 and CDR2 from the germline V gene are MDHEN and SYDVKM. J gave up 7 bases and V 6 bases, and 15 bases lay outside the gene matches. The CDR3 protein is CASSKNTFTGENSPLHF. CDR3 sequence (DNA): TGTGCCAGCAGCAAAAACACCTTTACAGGGGAGAATTCACCCCTCCACTTT.

The chain couples TRBV28 to TRBJ1-2; D is ambiguous. The germline V and J ends were trimmed by 4 bases and 3 bases, with 12 bases remaining between them. The CDR3 has 14 amino acids. Germline V CDR1 and CDR2: MDHEN, SYDVKM. CDR3 region: CASSSYHTDYGYTF. For the CDR3, the DNA is TGTGCCAGCAGTTCCTACCACACAGACTATGGCTACACCTTC.

V gene TRBV2 combines with J gene TRBJ2-7, with D maybe TRBD1 (6 bases). Trimming pared 10 bases from V and 4 bases from J, leaving 17 bases between. Germline loops: CDR1 SNHLY, CDR2 FYNNEI. The CDR3 totals 13 residues. The CDR3 nucleotides are TGTGCCACCCAAACTGTAGGGGGATACGAGCAGTACTTC. Translating it yields CATQTVGGYEQYF.

This chain uses TRBV27 with TRBJ2-7; no firm D call. CDR3 length: 13 amino acids. V gave up 3 bases and J gave up 4 bases, with 10 bases separating them. Per germline, CDR1 MNHEY and CDR2 SMNVEV (reference sequence). The CDR3 here is CASSLSMGYEQYF. Written as DNA, the CDR3 is TGTGCCAGCAGTTTGTCGATGGGTTACGAGCAGTACTTC.

This clone turned up a few times. This chain connects TRBV6-1 to TRBJ2-7, with 10 bases fitting TRBD1. The junction had 7 bases not matched to a gene; V was cut back by 4 bases and J by 4 bases. Germline V gene sequence: CDR1 MNHNS, CDR2 SASEGT. The CDR3 runs to 15 residues. The CDR3 reads CASSATRDRGYEQYF. The CDR3 bases are TGTGCCAGCAGTGCTACCCGGGACAGGGGTTACGAGCAGTACTTC.

In this sample, this clone turned up a few times. The rearrangement uses TRBV28 and TRBJ2-1; TRBD1 matches 7 bases. Germline loops: CDR1 MDHEN, CDR2 SYDVKM. This CDR3 comprises 13 residues. J was trimmed by 6 bases and V by 5 bases; bases with no gene match: 4. CDR3 nucleotide sequence: TGTGCCAGCAGTGTACCAGGGGGCAATGAGCAGTTCTTC. Translating it yields CASSVPGGNEQFF.

This chain uses TRBV30 with TRBJ2-7; maybe TRBD2 (6 bases). The ends were cut back, 3 bases at V and 7 bases at J, with 16 bases in the middle. The CDR3 length is 13 residues. Looked up from germline, CDR1 is GTSNPN and CDR2 is SVGIG (reference sequence). CDR3 bases: TGTGCCTGGAGGGCCCCCGGGGGTAGGGAGCAGTACTTC. It translates to CAWRAPGGREQYF. The full variable domain, its missing parts supplied by reference TRBV30 and TRBJ2-7, is SQTIHQWPATLVQPVGSPLSLECTVEGTSNPNLYWYRQAAGRGLQLLFYSVGIGQISSEVPQNLSASRPQDRQFILSSKKLLLSDSGFYLCAWRAPGGREQYFGPGTRLTVT.